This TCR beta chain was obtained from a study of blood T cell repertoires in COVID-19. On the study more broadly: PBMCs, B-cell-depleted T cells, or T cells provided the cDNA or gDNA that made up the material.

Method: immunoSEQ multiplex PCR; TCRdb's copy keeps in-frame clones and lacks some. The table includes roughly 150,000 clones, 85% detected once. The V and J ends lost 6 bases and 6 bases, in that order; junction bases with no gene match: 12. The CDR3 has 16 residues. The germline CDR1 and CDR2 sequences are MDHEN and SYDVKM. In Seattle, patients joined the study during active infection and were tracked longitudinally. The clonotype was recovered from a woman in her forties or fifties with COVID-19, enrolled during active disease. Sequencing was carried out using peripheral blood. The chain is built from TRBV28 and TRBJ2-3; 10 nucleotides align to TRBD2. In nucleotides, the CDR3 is TGTGCCAGCAGCCCCTTGAGCGGGGGGGCTGAGGATACGCAGTATTTT. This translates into CASSPLSGGAEDTQYF.